Below, 9 T cell receptor beta chains from the same sample are listed, as sequenced in a study of blood T cell repertoires in COVID-19. Clones were sequenced by immunoSEQ multiplex PCR, and TCRdb holds only the in-frame ones, with some missing. The sample has 200,000 to 250,000 clones, roughly 80% seen once. Material: peripheral blood. The receptors originated from a woman between 65 and 79 years old with acute or convalescent COVID-19.

The gene calls are TRBV11-3 and TRBJ2-2; D not resolved. V was shortened by 0 bases and J by 8 bases, with 7 bases between the two germline ends. The CDR3 sequence is 13 residues long. CDR1 is SGHNT and CDR2 is YENEEA in the germline V gene. The CDR3 DNA sequence: TGTGCCAGCAGCTTAGATCCCGTGGGGGAGCTGTTTTTT. This sequence encodes CASSLDPVGELFF. Supplemented by reference TRBV11-3 and TRBJ2-2, the full variable domain reads EAGVVQSPRYKIIEKKQPVAFWCNPISGHNTLYWYLQNLGQGPELLIRYENEEAVDDSQLPKDRFSAERLKGVDSTLKIQPAELGDSAVYLCASSLDPVGELFFGEGSRLTVL.

The chain uses TRBV6-5 and TRBJ1-1, with 7 bases fitting TRBD1. The CDR3 extends over 13 amino acids. CDR1 is MNHEY, CDR2 SVGAGI, per germline. V gave up 5 bases and J gave up 1 base; unmatched junction bases: 1. As DNA, the CDR3 is TGTGCCAGCAGTCAGGGGGGGAACACTGAAGCTTTCTTT. As protein: CASSQGGNTEAFF.

The chain employs TRBV27 and TRBJ1-2; 8 nucleotides agree with TRBD1. The CDR3 consists of 15 residues. The V segment lost 4 bases and the J segment 5 bases; nucleotides outside the gene matches: 9. CDR1 is MNHEY, CDR2 SMNVEV, per germline (reference sequence). CDR3: CASSSGQAQWYGYTF. CDR3 bases: TGTGCCAGCAGTTCGGGACAGGCCCAGTGGTATGGCTACACCTTC.

This clone was found a few times. This rearrangement joins TRBV9 to TRBJ2-1; D is uncertain. From germline, CDR1 is SGDLS and CDR2 YYNGEE. Trimming stripped 0 bases from V and 6 bases from J, with 4 bases between. CDR3 length equals 12 residues. DNA of the CDR3: TGTGCCAGCAGCGTAGCAGGCAATGAGCAGTTCTTC. It codes for CASSVAGNEQFF.

The chain links TRBV15 to TRBJ1-3, with a possible D match to TRBD1 (5 bases). Germline lookup yields CDR1 LNHNV and CDR2 YYDKDF (reference sequence). There are 16 residues in the CDR3. Trimming stripped 0 bases from V and 3 bases from J, with 12 bases between. The CDR3 DNA reads TGTGCCACCAGCAGAGAAACAGGTCTAGTTGGAAACACCATATATTTT. This codes for CATSRETGLVGNTIYF.

This chain joins TRBV9 and TRBJ2-2; D is unclear. CDR1 is SGDLS, CDR2 YYNGEE, per germline. CDR3 length equals 14 residues. Between the trimmed V and J ends, which lost 4 bases and 5 bases, there was a span of 12 bases. CDR3 amino acids: CASSPRWLTGELFF. CDR3 nucleotide sequence: TGTGCCAGCAGCCCCAGGTGGCTGACCGGGGAGCTGTTTTTT.

This clone was counted once. This chain uses TRBV20-1 with TRBJ1-2; D unresolved. Germline values: CDR1 DFQATT, CDR2 SNEGSKA (reference sequence). CDR3 length: 11 amino acids. V was cut by 3 bases and J by 4 bases, with 6 bases left in between. The CDR3 region has the DNA TGCAGTGCTAGTGGCAGCTATGGCTACACCTTC. This gives the protein CSASGSYGYTF.

The rearrangement uses TRBV6-1 and TRBJ2-2; possibly TRBD1 for D (6 bases). Trimming left V 4 bases short and J 0 bases short, with 15 bases between. From germline, CDR1 is MNHNS and CDR2 SASEGT. The CDR3 is 17 amino acids. The CDR3 loop is CASSVKGVGPNTGELFF. Written as DNA, the CDR3 is TGTGCCAGCAGTGTTAAGGGGGTCGGGCCGAACACCGGGGAGCTGTTTTTT.

The V gene is TRBV20-1, the J gene TRBJ1-3, with TRBD1 as a possible D gene (5 bases). The CDR3 spans 13 residues. V was shortened by 3 bases and J by 5 bases, with 11 bases between the two germline ends. The germline V gene has CDR1 DFQATT and CDR2 SNEGSKA (reference sequence). The CDR3 coding sequence is TGCAGTGCTAGTGGGCAGGGTAGAAACACCATATATTTT. Its protein product is CSASGQGRNTIYF.